This TCR beta chain was recorded in a study of T cells in Graves' hyperthyroidism and ophthalmopathy. Using RNA transcripts as the source, TCR beta CDR3 regions were amplified. HTBI primers were employed in a first-round RT-PCR of the TCR CDR3. TCRdb re-called the multiplex PCR reads with MiXCR, one entry per CDR3 protein. Of more than 40,000 distinct CDR3 sequences listed, 45% to 50% were seen once; the top ten hold approximately 30%. Whole-study results and caveats: Ophthalmopathy was told apart from stable hyperthyroidism by a 13 V-J model.

Worth noting for this clonotype: Its specificity is unknown. No DNA is shown, since the ends of the CDR3 on it are uncertain; the CDR3 is the one TCRdb lists.

A total of 23 residues make up the CDR3, ends included. Germline V gene lookup returns CDR1 LNHDA and CDR2 SQIVND (reference sequence). For the diagnoses, clinical symptoms, serum thyroxine and TRAb, thyroid ultrasound and orbital computed tomography were used. The V call is TRBV19, the J call TRBJ2-2; TRBD1 is the table's D call and was not checked against the DNA. This clonotype was obtained from a woman between 45 and 65 years old with Graves' hyperthyroidism. The sequenced sample was peripheral blood or thyroid tissue (not recorded which). The CDR3 is CASSTGQGGHSYEQYFGPGELFF.